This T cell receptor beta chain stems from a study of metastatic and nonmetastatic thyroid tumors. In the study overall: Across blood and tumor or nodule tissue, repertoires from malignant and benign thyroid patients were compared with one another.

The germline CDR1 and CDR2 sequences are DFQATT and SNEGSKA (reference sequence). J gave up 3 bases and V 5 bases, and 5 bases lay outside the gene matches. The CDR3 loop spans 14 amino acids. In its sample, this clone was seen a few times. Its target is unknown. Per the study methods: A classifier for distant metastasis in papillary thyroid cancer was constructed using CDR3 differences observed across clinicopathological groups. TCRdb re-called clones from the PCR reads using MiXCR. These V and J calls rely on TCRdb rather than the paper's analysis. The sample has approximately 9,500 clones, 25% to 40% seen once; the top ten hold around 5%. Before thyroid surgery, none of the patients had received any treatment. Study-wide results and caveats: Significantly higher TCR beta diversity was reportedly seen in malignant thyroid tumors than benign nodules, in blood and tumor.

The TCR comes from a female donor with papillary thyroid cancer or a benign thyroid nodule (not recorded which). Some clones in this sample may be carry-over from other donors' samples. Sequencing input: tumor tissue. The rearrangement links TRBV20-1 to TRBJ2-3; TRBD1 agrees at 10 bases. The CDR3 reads CSAFDRGLTDTQYF. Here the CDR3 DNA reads TGCAGTGCTTTCGACAGGGGGCTAACAGATACGCAGTATTTT.